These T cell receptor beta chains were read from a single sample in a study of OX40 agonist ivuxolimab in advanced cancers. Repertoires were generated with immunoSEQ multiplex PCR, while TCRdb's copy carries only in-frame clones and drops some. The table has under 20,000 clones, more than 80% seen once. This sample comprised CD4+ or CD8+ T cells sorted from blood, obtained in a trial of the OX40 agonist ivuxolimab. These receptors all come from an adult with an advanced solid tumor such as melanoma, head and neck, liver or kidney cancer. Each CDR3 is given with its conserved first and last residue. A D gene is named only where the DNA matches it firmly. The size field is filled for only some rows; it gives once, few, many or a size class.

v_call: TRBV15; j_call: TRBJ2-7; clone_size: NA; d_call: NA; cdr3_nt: TGTGCCACCAGCAGAGAGGACAATCCTTACGAGCAGTACTTC; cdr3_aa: CATSREDNPYEQYF
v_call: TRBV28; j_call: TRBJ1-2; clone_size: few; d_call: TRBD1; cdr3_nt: TGTGCCAGCAGTGATACCGCTCGGCGAGACAGGGTGGCCTATGGCTACACCTTC; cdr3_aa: CASSDTARRDRVAYGYTF
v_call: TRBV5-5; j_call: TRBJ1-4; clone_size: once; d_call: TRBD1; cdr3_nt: TGTGCCAGCAGCGGAAACCCACAGGGGGGGGAAAAACTGTTTTTT; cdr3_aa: CASSGNPQGGEKLFF
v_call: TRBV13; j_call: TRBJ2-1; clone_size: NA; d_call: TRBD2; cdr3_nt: TGTGCCAGCAGCTTACTAGCGGGGACCTACAATGAGCAGTTCTTC; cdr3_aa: CASSLLAGTYNEQFF
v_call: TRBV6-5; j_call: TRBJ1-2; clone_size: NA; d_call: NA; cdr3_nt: TGTGCCAGCAGTTACTCCTTCAAATATGGCTACACCTTC; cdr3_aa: CASSYSFKYGYTF
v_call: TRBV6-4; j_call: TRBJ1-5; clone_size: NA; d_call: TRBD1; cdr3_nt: TGTGCCAGCAGTTTGGGACAGGGCCAGCCCCAGCATTTT; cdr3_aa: CASSLGQGQPQHF
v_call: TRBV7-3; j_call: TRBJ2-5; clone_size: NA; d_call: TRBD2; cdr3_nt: TGTGCCAGCAGCTTATTTCCAGCGGGAGGCCTATGGGAGACCCAGTACTTC; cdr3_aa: CASSLFPAGGLWETQYF
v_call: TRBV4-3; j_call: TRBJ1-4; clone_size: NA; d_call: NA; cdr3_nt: TGCGCCAGCAGCCAAGAGGAGTTTGGCAGTCCTGAAAAACTGTTTTTT; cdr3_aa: CASSQEEFGSPEKLFF
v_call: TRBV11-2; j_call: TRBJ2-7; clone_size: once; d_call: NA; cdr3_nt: TGTGCCAGCAGCCTAAGCCTGACCTACGAGCAGTACTTC; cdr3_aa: CASSLSLTYEQYF
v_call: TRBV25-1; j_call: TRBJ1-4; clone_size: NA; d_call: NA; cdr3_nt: TGTGCCAGCAGTGTCCGACAGGCGGGGGTGGAAAAACTGTTTTTT; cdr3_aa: CASSVRQAGVEKLFF
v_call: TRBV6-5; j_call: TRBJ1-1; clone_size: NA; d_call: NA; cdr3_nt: TGTGCCAGCAGTCGACTCGGTCTCGAAGCTTTCTTT; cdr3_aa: CASSRLGLEAFF
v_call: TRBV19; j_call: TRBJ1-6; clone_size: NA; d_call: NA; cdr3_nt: TGTGCCAGTAAGGACAGCATTAATTCACCCCTCCACTTT; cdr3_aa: CASKDSINSPLHF
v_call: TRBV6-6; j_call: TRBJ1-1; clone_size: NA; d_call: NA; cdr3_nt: TGTGCCAGCAGTGAGAAGGGCCTGAACACTGAAGCTTTCTTT; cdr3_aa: CASSEKGLNTEAFF
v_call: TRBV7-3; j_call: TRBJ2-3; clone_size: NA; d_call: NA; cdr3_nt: TGTGCCAGCAGCCAGCAGGGAGATACGCAGTATTTT; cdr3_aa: CASSQQGDTQYF
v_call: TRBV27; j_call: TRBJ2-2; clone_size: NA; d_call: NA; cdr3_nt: TGTGCCAGCAGTGGGGGGAGTACGAACACCGGGGAGCTGTTTTTT; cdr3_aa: CASSGGSTNTGELFF